The next 19 T cell receptor beta chains were all read from a single sample in a study of ipilimumab plus nivolumab after autologous stem cell transplantation. Using immunoSEQ multiplex PCR, the repertoire was profiled, and TCRdb retains in-frame clones only, with some absent. The sample records 10,000 to 15,000 clones, 73% being singletons. Source: PBMCs, taken in a trial of ipilimumab plus nivolumab as post-transplant consolidation. The receptor set was obtained from a male donor with diffuse large B-cell lymphoma.

This chain connects TRBV7-2 to TRBJ1-2; D possibly corresponds to TRBD1 (5 bases). Trimming took 7 bases from V and 12 from J, leaving 21 bases between them. This CDR3 is built from 13 residues. Germline V gene lookup returns CDR1 SGHTA and CDR2 FQGNSA. The CDR3 DNA sequence: TGTGCCAGCACGGTTACTTTAGGGGCCTCCCACACCTTC. It translates to CASTVTLGASHTF.

The chain is built from TRBV25-1 and TRBJ2-7; 7 nucleotides align to TRBD1. Per germline, CDR1 MGHDK and CDR2 SYGVNS. After removal of 6 bases from V and 5 bases from J, the junction contained 7 bases not matched to a gene. This CDR3 has 13 residues. Here the CDR3 reads CASSSTGLDEQYF. CDR3 in DNA: TGTGCCAGCAGCTCGACAGGGTTGGACGAGCAGTACTTC.

The rearrangement uses TRBV12-5 and TRBJ2-5; 7 bases match TRBD2. The V gene end was trimmed by 4 bases and the J gene end by 1 base; junction bases not matched to a gene: 9. This CDR3 comprises 16 residues. Germline CDR1 is LGHNT and CDR2 is FRNRAP. This CDR3 reads CASGSPSRGGQETQYF. CDR3 DNA sequence: TGTGCTAGTGGTTCCCCCTCCCGCGGGGGCCAAGAGACCCAGTACTTC.

A remark on this clone: Other nucleotide sequences in the sample specify the same CDR3. This chain uses TRBV30 with TRBJ1-1, with 9 positions matching TRBD1. CDR3 size: 14 residues. With 2 bases clipped from V and 5 bases from J, the junction kept 6 bases outside the gene matches. The germline V gene encodes CDR1 GTSNPN and CDR2 SVGIG (reference sequence). Here the CDR3 DNA reads TGTGCCTGGAGTTTTGGGACAGGGAGTACTGAAGCTTTCTTT. Translating gives CAWSFGTGSTEAFF. The variable domain in full, with the rest retrieved from reference TRBV30 and TRBJ1-1, is SQTIHQWPATLVQPVGSPLSLECTVEGTSNPNLYWYRQAAGRGLQLLFYSVGIGQISSEVPQNLSASRPQDRQFILSSKKLLLSDSGFYLCAWSFGTGSTEAFFGQGTRLTVV.

The chain carries TRBV19 and TRBJ1-2, with TRBD1 as a possible D gene (5 bases). CDR3 size: 14 residues. Germline CDR1 and CDR2: LNHDA and SQIVND (reference sequence). The V end lost 1 base, the J end lost 3 bases, and 9 bases lay between the germline ends. The DNA for the CDR3 is TGTGCCAGTAGTATAGGCGGGGCTGACTATGGCTACACCTTC. Its translation is CASSIGGADYGYTF.

This clone ranks as medium-sized. V is TRBV7-6 and J is TRBJ2-1; possible D gene TRBD1, 6 bases. The V gene's germline CDR1 is SGHVS and CDR2 FNYEAQ. The V end lost 5 bases, the J end lost 4 bases, and 9 bases lay between the germline ends. This CDR3 has 13 amino acids. The CDR3 nucleotides are TGTGCCAGCAGCCCGACAGGATACAATGAGCAGTTCTTC. Its protein is CASSPTGYNEQFF.

The J gene is TRBJ1-5, the V gene TRBV30; 8 bases agree with TRBD1. V was clipped by 1 base and J by 6 bases; unmatched bases: 14. The CDR3 totals 17 residues. Germline-derived CDR1 and CDR2 are GTSNPN and SVGIG (reference sequence). DNA for the CDR3: TGTGCCTGGAGTGCCCCAGGGGGCGGCATGCGGAGTCAGCCCCAGCATTTT. It encodes CAWSAPGGGMRSQPQHF.

This chain connects TRBV7-8 to TRBJ2-7; D might be TRBD1 (5 bases). The CDR3 runs to 14 residues. Trimming left V 1 base short and J 4 bases short, with 11 bases between. Germline loops: CDR1 SGHVS, CDR2 FQNEAQ. CDR3 protein: CASSLGRGWYEQYF. CDR3 DNA sequence: TGTGCCAGCAGCTTAGGTAGGGGCTGGTACGAGCAGTACTTC.

This clone has a single count. V is TRBV5-1 and J is TRBJ2-7; D is undetermined. Trimming left V 1 base short and J 4 bases short, with 12 bases between. The CDR3 is 14 amino acids. CDR1 is SGHRS, CDR2 YFSETQ, per germline. The CDR3 coding sequence is TGCGCCAGCAGCTTGAGGGTCCCTCCTTACGAGCAGTACTTC. It is translated as CASSLRVPPYEQYF.

The CDR3 spells CASSLDRPNQPQHF. CDR3 coding DNA: TGTGCCAGCAGCCTCGACAGACCTAATCAGCCCCAGCATTTT. The chain couples TRBV6-5 to TRBJ1-5, with TRBD1 as a possible D gene (5 bases). This CDR3 is built from 14 residues. With 6 bases removed from V and 4 bases from J, the gap between germline ends came to 13 bases. Per the germline V gene, CDR1 is MNHEY and CDR2 is SVGAGI.

V is TRBV19 and J is TRBJ1-5; no definite D call. The CDR3 contains 13 residues. Per germline, CDR1 LNHDA and CDR2 SQIVND (reference sequence). V shed 7 bases and J shed 9 bases, with 16 bases lying between them. CDR3 DNA: TGTGCCAGTATTCCACGACCGGGAGGGCCCCAGCATTTT. Its protein product is CASIPRPGGPQHF. The variable domain in full, completed from reference TRBV19 and TRBJ1-5, reads DGGITQSPKYLFRKEGQNVTLSCEQNLNHDAMYWYRQDPGQGLRLIYYSQIVNDFQKGDIAEGYSVSREKKESFPLTVTSAQKNPTAFYLCASIPRPGGPQHFGDGTRLSIL.

The chain carries TRBV18 and TRBJ2-3; 8 bases are a match to TRBD2. Germline CDR1 is KGHSH and CDR2 is LQKENI. With V trimmed by 2 bases and J by 2 bases, 6 bases remained unmatched. The CDR3 covers 16 residues. The CDR3 DNA is TGTGCCAGCTCACCAGGTAGCGGGACCATCACAGATACGCAGTATTTT. As protein: CASSPGSGTITDTQYF.

The chain has TRBV5-1 and TRBJ1-1, with 7 bases lining up with TRBD1. The ends lost 6 bases at V and 2 bases at J; junction bases unmatched: 7. The CDR3 loop spans 14 amino acids. The germline V gene encodes CDR1 SGHRS and CDR2 YFSETQ. The CDR3 sequence: CASTKTGPNTEAFF. Here the CDR3 DNA reads TGCGCCAGCACCAAGACAGGGCCTAACACTGAAGCTTTCTTT.

The rearrangement joins TRBV27 to TRBJ1-2; the D is unclear. Germline lookup yields CDR1 MNHEY and CDR2 SMNVEV (reference sequence). This CDR3 comprises 14 residues. The V end was cut by 5 bases, the J end by 1 base, with 11 bases between. CDR3 sequence (DNA): TGTGCCAGCAGTATAGCAGGATTTAACTATGGCTACACCTTC. It translates to CASSIAGFNYGYTF.

The chain carries TRBV6-6 and TRBJ1-3; TRBD1 agrees at 7 bases. The V segment lost 2 bases and the J segment 4 bases; nucleotides outside the gene matches: 8. The CDR3 contains 16 residues. Germline loops: CDR1 MNHNY, CDR2 SVGAGI (reference sequence). As DNA, the CDR3 is TGTGCCAGCAGTTACAGTCAGGGGGAAAGGGGAAACACCATATATTTT. This codes for CASSYSQGERGNTIYF.

This chain connects TRBV4-1 to TRBJ1-6; D ambiguous. In germline, CDR1 is MGHRA, CDR2 YSYEKL. CDR3 length: 15 residues. V was shortened by 0 bases and J by 9 bases, with 12 bases between the two germline ends. This chain's CDR3 is CASSQDNGRSSPLHF. The CDR3 DNA is TGCGCCAGCAGCCAAGATAACGGGCGTTCTTCACCCCTCCACTTT.

There are a few counts of this clone. The rearrangement links TRBV6-1 to TRBJ1-2; no definite D call. The V and J ends lost 1 base and 7 bases respectively, with 7 bases between them. CDR3 size: 12 residues. Germline V gene lookup returns CDR1 MNHNS and CDR2 SASEGT. The CDR3 DNA reads as TGTGCCAGCAGTGAAGGGCGGGGTGGCTACACCTTC. Amino acids: CASSEGRGGYTF.

The genes are TRBV5-5 and TRBJ2-7, with D possibly called TRBD1 or TRBD2 (5 bases each). V lost 9 bases and J 2 bases, leaving 12 bases between the germline ends. The CDR3 spans 12 residues. Looked up from germline, CDR1 is SGHKS and CDR2 is YYEKEE (reference sequence). CDR3 region: CATGTGTYEQYF. DNA of the CDR3: TGTGCCACCGGGACCGGTACCTACGAGCAGTACTTC.

The rearrangement links TRBV13 to TRBJ2-1; 10 bases fit TRBD2. There are 17 residues in the CDR3. V was pared by 4 bases and J by 1 base, with 7 bases of the junction left unmatched. Germline lookup yields CDR1 PRHDT and CDR2 FYEKMQ (reference sequence). As DNA, the CDR3 is TGTGCCAGCAGCTCGTCGGGACTAGCGTTATCCTACAATGAGCAGTTCTTC. Protein sequence: CASSSSGLALSYNEQFF. The variable domain in full, completed from reference TRBV13 and TRBJ2-1, reads AAGVIQSPRHLIKEKRETATLKCYPIPRHDTVYWYQQGPGQDPQFLISFYEKMQSDKGSIPDRFSAQQFSDYHSELNMSSLELGDSALYFCASSSSGLALSYNEQFFGPGTRLTVL.